This is a list of T cell receptor beta chains from one sample in a study of graft-versus-host responses after intestinal transplantation. Sequenced by immunoSEQ multiplex PCR; TCRdb stores in-frame clones only, minus some. In the table there are about 15,000 clones, approximately 30% of which are singletons. Sequenced here: alloreactive CD4+ T cells from a mixed lymphocyte reaction culture, sampled before intestinal transplant. The receptor source for this set is a human patient who received an intestinal transplant. CDR3s include the opening cysteine and the closing phenylalanine or tryptophan. The order of the fields is J gene, clone size, D gene, V gene, CDR3 protein, CDR3 DNA. The D gene is left open where the match is weak. Size tells how often a clone was seen (once, few, many) or the class of an expanded clone, and some rows leave it out.

TRBJ1-4,-,TRBD1,TRBV5-6,CASSLSGQGLWTNEKLFF,TGTGCCAGCAGCTTGTCTGGACAGGGGTTGTGGACTAATGAAAAACTGTTTTTT
TRBJ1-2,-,-,TRBV5-1,CASSAGNYGYTF,TGCGCCAGCAGCGCAGGGAACTATGGCTACACCTTC
TRBJ2-2,-,-,TRBV6-5,CASCGVSGELFF,TGTGCCAGCTGTGGGGTATCCGGGGAGCTGTTTTTT
TRBJ1-5,-,-,TRBV28,CASSLVNQPQHF,TGTGCCAGCAGTTTGGTGAATCAGCCCCAGCATTTT
TRBJ1-6,-,-,TRBV30,CAWSFWQMGSPLHF,TGTGCCTGGAGTTTTTGGCAGATGGGCTCACCCCTCCACTTT
TRBJ2-1,-,TRBD2,TRBV2,CASRLPLAGGRYNEQFF,TGTGCCAGCAGGCTCCCACTAGCGGGGGGAAGATACAATGAGCAGTTCTTC
TRBJ2-1,-,TRBD2,TRBV9,CASNRLAGDNEQFF,TGTGCCAGCAACCGACTAGCGGGAGACAATGAGCAGTTCTTC
TRBJ1-5,-,-,TRBV9,CASSVGRSDQPQHF,TGTGCCAGCAGCGTGGGACGTTCCGATCAGCCCCAGCATTTT
TRBJ2-1,few,TRBD2,TRBV11-1,CASSLARRLAGAYNEQFF,TGTGCCAGCAGCTTAGCTAGGCGACTAGCGGGAGCCTACAATGAGCAGTTCTTC
TRBJ2-1,-,TRBD1,TRBV6-5,CASRGTGRNEQFF,TGTGCCAGCAGGGGGACAGGGAGGAATGAGCAGTTCTTC
TRBJ1-6,medium-sized,TRBD1,TRBV6-1,CASTRDRGNSPLHF,TGTGCCAGCACACGAGACAGGGGGAATTCACCCCTCCACTTT
TRBJ2-2,medium-sized,-,TRBV20-1,CSARVTGELFF,TGCAGTGCTAGGGTAACCGGGGAGCTGTTTTTT
TRBJ1-1,-,-,TRBV5-1,CASSLDTQGSTEAFF,TGCGCCAGCAGCTTGGATACCCAGGGGAGCACTGAAGCTTTCTTT
TRBJ2-6,-,-,TRBV5-4,CASSFVGGANVLTF,TGTGCCAGCAGTTTCGTTGGAGGGGCCAACGTCCTGACTTTC
TRBJ2-3,few,TRBD2,TRBV9,CASSVAWGLAGADTQYF,TGTGCCAGCAGCGTAGCTTGGGGACTAGCGGGAGCAGATACGCAGTATTTT
TRBJ2-7,few,-,TRBV5-1,CASSQQVNPYEQYF,TGCGCCAGCAGCCAACAGGTCAATCCCTACGAGCAGTACTTC
TRBJ2-3,-,-,TRBV7-9,CASSLSGADTQYF,TGTGCCAGCAGCTTATCCGGGGCTGATACGCAGTATTTT
TRBJ2-3,-,-,TRBV5-4,CASSLAGAGTDTQYF,TGTGCCAGCAGCTTGGCGGGGGCTGGCACAGATACGCAGTATTTT
TRBJ2-3,-,TRBD2,TRBV6-6,CASRNRGGGTDTQYF,TGTGCCAGCAGAAATCGCGGGGGGGGCACAGATACGCAGTATTTT
TRBJ2-7,-,-,TRBV30,CAWSAGLTYEQYF,TGTGCCTGGAGTGCAGGCCTCACCTACGAGCAGTACTTC
TRBJ1-2,few,-,TRBV4-3,CASSQEPARGGYGYTF,TGCGCCAGCAGCCAAGAACCCGCCAGGGGAGGTTATGGCTACACCTTC
TRBJ1-4,few,-,TRBV6-1,CASSESVTGQGTPTNEKLFF,TGTGCCAGCAGTGAATCAGTGACAGGACAAGGCACTCCAACTAATGAAAAACTGTTTTTT
TRBJ1-2,few,-,TRBV6-1,CASKGRPYGYTF,TGTGCCAGCAAGGGACGGCCCTATGGCTACACCTTC
TRBJ1-2,few,TRBD1,TRBV10-3,CAIRKGTGVGYGYTF,TGTGCCATCCGGAAGGGGACAGGGGTCGGCTATGGCTACACCTTC
TRBJ1-4,-,TRBD1,TRBV5-3,CARSGPDRGTNEKLFF,TGTGCCAGAAGCGGGCCGGACAGGGGGACTAATGAAAAACTGTTTTTT
TRBJ1-1,few,-,TRBV7-3,CASSLVRRRTEAFF,TGTGCCAGCAGCTTAGTCAGGAGGAGGACTGAAGCTTTCTTT